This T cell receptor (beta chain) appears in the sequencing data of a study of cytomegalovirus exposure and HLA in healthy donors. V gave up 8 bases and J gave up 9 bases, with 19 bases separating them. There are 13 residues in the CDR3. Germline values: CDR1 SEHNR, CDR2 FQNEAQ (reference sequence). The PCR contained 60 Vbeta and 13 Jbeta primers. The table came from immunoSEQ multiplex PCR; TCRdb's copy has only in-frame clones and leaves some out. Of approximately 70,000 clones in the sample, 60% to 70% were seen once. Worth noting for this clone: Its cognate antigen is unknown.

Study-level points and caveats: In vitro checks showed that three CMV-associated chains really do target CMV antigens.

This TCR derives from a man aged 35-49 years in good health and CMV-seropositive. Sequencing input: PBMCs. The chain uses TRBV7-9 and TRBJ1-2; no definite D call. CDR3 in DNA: TGTGCCAGCGCTGAGGGAAGGGAATCGAGCTACACCTTC. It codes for CASAEGRESSYTF.